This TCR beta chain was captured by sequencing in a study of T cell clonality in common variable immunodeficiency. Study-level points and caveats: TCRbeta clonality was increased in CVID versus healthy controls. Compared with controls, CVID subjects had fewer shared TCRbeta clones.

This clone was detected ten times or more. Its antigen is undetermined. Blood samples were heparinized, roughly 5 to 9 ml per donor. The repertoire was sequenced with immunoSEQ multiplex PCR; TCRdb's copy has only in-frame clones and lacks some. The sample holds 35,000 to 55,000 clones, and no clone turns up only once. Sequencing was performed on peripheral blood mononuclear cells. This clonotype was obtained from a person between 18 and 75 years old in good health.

CDR3 region: CASTLLGGTQYF. Incomplete CDR3 DNA: TGTGCCAGCACCCTACTAGGGGGTACG. This rearrangement joins TRBV12-3 or TRBV12-4 to TRBJ2-3, with a weak D call TRBD1 (6 bases). The CDR3 end is not reached by the read, which stops 3 residues before it; the germline J gene fills it in. The V gene lost 7 bases and the J gene lost 8 bases, with 13 bases spanning the gap. The CDR3 runs to 12 residues.